One sample yielded the 12 T cell receptor beta chains listed below, sequenced in a study of neoadjuvant anti-PD-1 for oral cavity cancer. Libraries were prepared by immunoSEQ multiplex PCR; TCRdb keeps only in-frame clonotypes and omits some of them. The table shows around 25,000 clones, with about 26% occurring only once. The time point: after neoadjuvant nivolumab, at surgical resection. This specimen consisted of tumor tissue, obtained after nivolumab (anti-PD-1) treatment. These receptors were collected from a person aged 40 to 85 with oral cavity squamous cell carcinoma.

V gene TRBV6-5 combines with J gene TRBJ2-7; possible D gene TRBD2, 6 bases. CDR1 and CDR2 from the germline V gene are MNHEY and SVGAGI. The CDR3 covers 14 residues. The V end lost 4 bases, the J end lost 0 bases, and 10 bases lay between the germline ends. CDR3 sequence reads: CASSSGGVSYEQYF. CDR3 DNA: TGTGCCAGCAGTTCCGGGGGAGTCTCCTACGAGCAGTACTTC.

The V and J genes are TRBV11-2 and TRBJ1-2; D ambiguous. Germline loops: CDR1 SGHAT, CDR2 FQNNGV. The length of the CDR3 is 12 residues. Trimming took off 0 bases at V and 8 bases at J, with 7 bases between the two ends. The CDR3 nucleotides are TGTGCCAGCAGCTTAGACGTATCCGGCTACACCTTC. This sequence encodes CASSLDVSGYTF.

This clone showed up just a few times. V usage is TRBV19 and J usage is TRBJ1-5; 7 bases map to TRBD1. This CDR3 is built from 16 residues. The V gene end was trimmed by 6 bases and the J gene end by 3 bases; junction bases not matched to a gene: 11. Germline V CDR1 and CDR2: LNHDA, SQIVND (reference sequence). The CDR3 protein is CASRVRQGHYNQPQHF. The CDR3 coding sequence is TGTGCCAGTAGGGTCAGACAGGGCCATTACAATCAGCCCCAGCATTTT.

By proportion, this clone is medium-sized. The chain combines TRBV2 with TRBJ1-1; D ambiguous. V was cut by 10 bases and J by 0 bases, with 12 bases left in between. Germline CDR1 SNHLY, CDR2 FYNNEI. CDR3 length: 13 amino acids. The CDR3 nucleotides read TGTGCCACTGGACGGGAAATGAACACTGAAGCTTTCTTT. It is translated as CATGREMNTEAFF.

The V gene is TRBV29-1, the J gene TRBJ2-7, with 11 bases fitting TRBD1. Germline V CDR1 and CDR2: SQVTM, ANQGSEA. The CDR3 extends over 15 amino acids. V shed 2 bases, J shed 3 bases, and the junction held 6 bases outside the gene matches. CDR3 DNA: TGCAGCGTTGAAATACCGGGACAGGGGGGCTACGAGCAGTACTTC. It codes for CSVEIPGQGGYEQYF.

This clone was seen a handful of times. The chain uses TRBV6-1 and TRBJ1-5; D unresolved. The germline V gene has CDR1 MNHNS and CDR2 SASEGT. V dropped 9 bases and J dropped 0 bases, with 9 bases sitting between them. The CDR3 sequence is 13 residues long. The CDR3 reads CASGVYSNQPQHF. Written as DNA, the CDR3 is TGTGCCAGTGGGGTTTATAGCAATCAGCCCCAGCATTTT.

The rearrangement links TRBV18 to TRBJ2-2; TRBD1 aligns across 8 bases. V gave up 3 bases and J gave up 2 bases; unmatched junction bases: 5. The germline V gene has CDR1 KGHSH and CDR2 LQKENI. This CDR3 has 16 residues. CDR3 nucleotides: TGTGCCAGCTCACCTAGAGGACAGGGTAACACCGGGGAGCTGTTTTTT. Translation gives CASSPRGQGNTGELFF.

The chain uses TRBV30 and TRBJ1-1; D may be TRBD1 (6 bases). Germline V gene sequence: CDR1 GTSNPN, CDR2 SVGIG (reference sequence). The CDR3 has 13 amino acids. Between the trimmed V and J ends, which lost 0 bases and 4 bases, there was a span of 9 bases. CDR3 residues: CAWSVEGGTEAFF. The CDR3 region has the DNA TGTGCCTGGAGTGTGGAGGGGGGCACTGAAGCTTTCTTT.

This clone turned up a few times. The CDR3 DNA reads as TGTGCCAGCAGGGGTAGCGTGTACAATGAGCAGTTCTTC. It codes for CASRGSVYNEQFF. The V call is TRBV6-5, the J call TRBJ2-1; weak D call: TRBD2 (5 bases). There are 13 residues in the CDR3. V was shortened by 6 bases and J by 4 bases, with 10 bases between the two germline ends. The germline V gene has CDR1 MNHEY and CDR2 SVGAGI.

The V gene is TRBV5-4, the J gene TRBJ1-2, with TRBD1 as a possible D gene (6 bases). V lost 4 bases to trimming and J lost 7 bases, with 14 bases between them. CDR3 length equals 13 residues. Germline assignment: CDR1 SGHNT and CDR2 YYREEE (reference sequence). The CDR3 bases are TGTGCCAGCAGCCAAGGACAGTCGGCTGGCTACACCTTC. It encodes CASSQGQSAGYTF.

The chain links TRBV7-6 to TRBJ2-3; D gene uncertain. CDR1 and CDR2 (germline): SGHVS, FNYEAQ. This CDR3 comprises 13 residues. The ends were cut back, 2 bases at V and 4 bases at J, with 7 bases in the middle. This CDR3 is CASSLPVPDTQYF. Written as DNA, the CDR3 is TGTGCCAGCAGCTTACCGGTTCCAGATACGCAGTATTTT.

This chain links TRBV11-1 with TRBJ2-1; D not certain. CDR1 is SGHAT and CDR2 is FQDESV in the germline V gene (reference sequence). Trimming removed 5 bases from V and 8 bases from J, with 13 bases in between. The CDR3 has 13 residues. DNA of the CDR3: TGTGCCAGCAGCCTCCGCTCCCTTGATGAGCAGTTCTTC. It yields the protein CASSLRSLDEQFF.